This T cell receptor (beta chain) was found in a study of blood T cell repertoires in COVID-19. Libraries were prepared by immunoSEQ multiplex PCR; TCRdb keeps only in-frame clonotypes and omits some of them. The table has just under 55,000 clones, around four fifths seen once. This CDR3 comprises 15 residues. Germline V lookup: CDR1 SGHRS, CDR2 YFSETQ. After removal of 4 bases from V and 4 bases from J, the junction contained 7 bases not matched to a gene. The V call is TRBV5-1, the J call TRBJ2-5; 10 bases align to TRBD1. The sequenced sample consisted of peripheral blood. The TCR was taken from a woman aged 60-75 years with acute or convalescent COVID-19. The CDR3 DNA reads TGCGCCAGCAGCCCGCCGGGACAGGGGTCAGAGACCCAGTACTTC. Translation: CASSPPGQGSETQYF.